Listed here is a single T cell receptor (beta chain). Its matching antigen is unknown. Clones were sequenced by immunoSEQ multiplex PCR, and TCRdb holds only the in-frame ones, with some missing. Altogether more than 12,000 clones are present, 75% to 90% being singletons, with the ten largest covering about 4.4%. The data were taken from a study of T cells in localized non-small cell lung cancer. The CDR3 contains 19 residues. Germline-derived CDR1 and CDR2 are MRHNA and SNTAGT. V was cut by 2 bases and J by 6 bases, with 28 bases left in between. Study-level results: There was higher T cell clonality in uninvolved adjacent lung than in tumor, and it was highest there. Density of T cells in blood, when higher, went with longer overall survival.

The sequencing here drew on peripheral blood, taken before any cancer treatment. The V gene is TRBV6-4, the J gene TRBJ1-1; a possible D gene is TRBD1 (5 bases). The sequence was collected from a woman aged 35-70 years with stage I lung adenocarcinoma. DNA for the CDR3: TGTGCCAGCAGTGACGCTGTATTGAGGTTGGCAGGGAGGGAACCTGAAGCTTTCTTT. Translated, it gives CASSDAVLRLAGREPEAFF.